This T cell receptor (beta chain) stems from a study of shared clonotypes between healthy human individuals. Whole-study results and caveats: The four-donor shared clonotypes exceeded non-shared clonotypes in generation probability, with non-shared ones scoring lower.

The data were produced by immunoSEQ multiplex PCR, yet TCRdb's version contains in-frame clones alone and is incomplete. Of around 1,900,000 clones listed, 85% to 95% are singletons. In the case of this clone: Its target is not known.

Cells designated naive CD8 were CD45RO-negative and were positively selected for CCR7, with terminally differentiated effector memory CD45RA+ cells excluded. This receptor was identified in a man aged 18-30 years in good health. Some clones in this sample may be carry-over from other donors' samples. The sequencing input was naive CD8+ T cells from PBMCs.

The CDR3 reads CASSQHSDTNNQPQHF. In DNA, the CDR3 is TGTGCCAGCAGCCAGCATTCAGACACTAACAATCAGCCCCAGCATTTT. The chain combines TRBV7-3 with TRBJ1-5; D unclear. Trimming took 5 bases from V and 3 from J, leaving 17 bases between them. This CDR3 spans 16 amino acids. CDR1 is SGHTA, CDR2 FQGTGA, per germline.